This is a list of T cell receptor beta chains from one sample in a study of cytomegalovirus exposure and HLA in healthy donors. Clones were sequenced by immunoSEQ multiplex PCR, and TCRdb holds only the in-frame ones, with some missing. The sample lists approximately 120,000 clones, 80% to 90% occurring once. Sequencing input: PBMCs. Source of these receptors: a woman in her late teens or twenties in good health and CMV-seronegative. The conserved cysteine and the conserved F or W are not part of the CDR3 here. The order of the fields is V gene, CDR3 protein.

v_gene: TRBV27; CDR3aa: ASSPGQLSYEQY
v_gene: TRBV4-3; CDR3aa: ASSQDPPRKSSYEQY
v_gene: TRBV5-1; CDR3aa: ASSLWTSGNYEQY
v_gene: TRBV6-1; CDR3aa: ASCLGTGGAEQF
v_gene: TRBV11-2; CDR3aa: ASSQGLVEKLF
v_gene: TRBV5-8; CDR3aa: ASSLSEFGYT
v_gene: TRBV6-5; CDR3aa: ASSDREPGELF
v_gene: TRBV28; CDR3aa: ASSPFEGAQPQH
v_gene: TRBV30; CDR3aa: AWSGAGGYGYT
v_gene: TRBV4-2; CDR3aa: ASSHPPGEGQANEQF
v_gene: TRBV7-9; CDR3aa: ASSPKLAGGPGTGELF
v_gene: TRBV7-2; CDR3aa: ASSLALAGVASYEQY
v_gene: TRBV10-3; CDR3aa: AISEWGEADGTEAF
v_gene: TRBV6-1; CDR3aa: ASLLGVVNGNTIY
v_gene: TRBV6-6; CDR3aa: ATSGQGAPGELF
v_gene: TRBV7-9; CDR3aa: ASSPGGGLRGKLF
v_gene: TRBV10-3; CDR3aa: AISEGGADTDTQY
v_gene: TRBV7-9; CDR3aa: ASSRDRAGEKLF
v_gene: TRBV9; CDR3aa: ASSVVARGETQY
v_gene: TRBV28; CDR3aa: ASTDSISNQPQH
v_gene: TRBV6-1; CDR3aa: ASSESSGLVRP
v_gene: TRBV2; CDR3aa: ASGSLLNTEAF
v_gene: TRBV9; CDR3aa: ASSPNLNSPLH
v_gene: TRBV4-1; CDR3aa: ASSQTDRGYEQY
v_gene: TRBV7-8; CDR3aa: ASSLSRTAGYT
v_gene: TRBV19; CDR3aa: ASSMGTVYGYT
v_gene: TRBV7-8; CDR3aa: ASSLDRVAGELF
v_gene: TRBV4-1; CDR3aa: ASTGGGRATEAF
v_gene: TRBV4-2; CDR3aa: ASSQVGQDNQPQH
v_gene: TRBV18; CDR3aa: ASSQLASGNTGELF
v_gene: TRBV28; CDR3aa: ASSFDRGSVGANVLT
v_gene: TRBV5-1; CDR3aa: ASSQGSGNTIY
v_gene: TRBV14; CDR3aa: ASRREGNEKLF
v_gene: TRBV29-1; CDR3aa: SVSGVSGGNANTGELF
v_gene: TRBV19; CDR3aa: ASRISGANVLT
v_gene: TRBV10-3; CDR3aa: AISEGSGGRLNEQF
v_gene: TRBV5-4; CDR3aa: ASSVRDRGDEQF
v_gene: TRBV5-4; CDR3aa: ASSLAVGIGTDTQY
v_gene: TRBV6-5; CDR3aa: ASSPGQGAKNIQY
v_gene: TRBV9; CDR3aa: ASSQGIGQSSYEQY
v_gene: TRBV5-4; CDR3aa: ASSSDSMNTEAF
v_gene: TRBV7-2; CDR3aa: ASSSLAGGVTDTQY
v_gene: TRBV27; CDR3aa: ASSAGLADYEQY
v_gene: TRBV29-1; CDR3aa: SVKIAADNEQF
v_gene: TRBV21-1; CDR3aa: ASSKSPGPRDTQY
v_gene: TRBV28; CDR3aa: ASSSLTSGSSEQY
v_gene: TRBV5-1; CDR3aa: ASVGGNGAGETQY
v_gene: TRBV18; CDR3aa: ASSPSGQRAVGELF
v_gene: TRBV7-6; CDR3aa: ASSQRGEIGNGYT
v_gene: TRBV11-2; CDR3aa: ASSLVRGNEQF
v_gene: TRBV4-3; CDR3aa: ASSQDWHGGAGGNEQF
v_gene: TRBV28; CDR3aa: ASSPRRGVAESTDTQY
v_gene: TRBV5-1; CDR3aa: ASRTLFSSSYEQY
v_gene: TRBV6-5; CDR3aa: ASSGQLNTEAF
v_gene: TRBV5-1; CDR3aa: ASSFRDREGTEAF